The 31 T cell receptor beta chains below come from one sample, sequenced in a study of cytomegalovirus exposure and HLA in healthy donors. PCR amplification relied on 60 Vbeta primers (plus 13 Jbeta primers). Produced via immunoSEQ multiplex PCR; TCRdb's table is partial and in-frame only. Altogether roughly 140,000 clones are present, approximately 79% being singletons, with the ten largest covering 0.5% to 0.85%. Sequencing was done on a sample of PBMCs. Receptors were obtained from a male donor in good health and CMV-seronegative.

V gene TRBV11-3 combines with J gene TRBJ2-5, with 12 bases matching TRBD2. The CDR3 sequence is 15 residues long. Germline values: CDR1 SGHNT, CDR2 YENEEA. J lost 3 bases, V lost 5 bases, and 4 bases had no gene match. The DNA for the CDR3 is TGTGCCAGCAGCCGGGGACTAGCGGGTGAAGAGACCCAGTACTTC. It yields the protein CASSRGLAGEETQYF. Full variable domain (remainder filled in from reference TRBV11-3 and TRBJ2-5): EAGVVQSPRYKIIEKKQPVAFWCNPISGHNTLYWYLQNLGQGPELLIRYENEEAVDDSQLPKDRFSAERLKGVDSTLKIQPAELGDSAVYLCASSRGLAGEETQYFGPGTRLLVL.

The chain links TRBV19 to TRBJ1-5; D uncertain. The CDR3 contains 15 residues. Germline CDR1 LNHDA, CDR2 SQIVND (reference sequence). V lost 7 bases, J lost 0 bases, and 13 bases lay in between. The CDR3, as DNA: TGTGCCAGTAACTGGGGAGATTATAGCAATCAGCCCCAGCATTTT. Protein sequence: CASNWGDYSNQPQHF.

This clone appeared a few times. The rearrangement joins TRBV5-1 to TRBJ2-3, with 10 bases lining up with TRBD2. The CDR3 has 16 residues. Germline CDR1 reads SGHRS; CDR2 reads YFSETQ. J gave up 3 bases and V 0 bases, and 4 bases lay outside the gene matches. CDR3 DNA: TGCGCCAGCAGCTTGGGTAGCGGGGGGTGGACAGATACGCAGTATTTT. This codes for CASSLGSGGWTDTQYF.

The chain combines TRBV30 with TRBJ2-7, with 9 bases identical to TRBD2. CDR1 is GTSNPN, CDR2 SVGIG, per germline (reference sequence). Trimming at V came to 2 bases and at J to 2 bases, leaving 13 bases not matched to a gene. This CDR3 contains 17 residues. CDR3 region: CAWSLPPRLAGTYEQYF. CDR3 coding DNA: TGTGCCTGGAGTTTACCTCCCCGGCTAGCGGGGACCTACGAGCAGTACTTC.

The rearrangement uses TRBV9 and TRBJ2-7, with 12 nucleotides matching TRBD2. The CDR3 contains 16 residues. J was trimmed by 2 bases and V by 4 bases; bases with no gene match: 7. Germline CDR1 is SGDLS and CDR2 is YYNGEE. CDR3 nucleotide sequence: TGTGCCAGCAGCCAGACTAGCGGGGGCCTTCCCTACGAGCAGTACTTC. Translation: CASSQTSGGLPYEQYF. The whole variable domain, filled in from reference TRBV9 and TRBJ2-7, reads DSGVTQTPKHLITATGQRVTLRCSPRSGDLSVYWYQQSLDQGLQFLIQYYNGEERAKGNILERFSAQQFPDLHSELNLSSLELGDSALYFCASSQTSGGLPYEQYFGPGTRLTVT.

This chain connects TRBV10-1 to TRBJ1-6, with D possibly matching TRBD1 (6 bases). From germline, CDR1 is WNHNN and CDR2 SYGVQD (reference sequence). The CDR3 covers 20 residues. V gave up 0 bases and J gave up 0 bases, with 18 bases separating them. The CDR3 DNA reads as TGCGCCAGCAGTGAGTCTTCGGTGGACAGACGGAGCTCCTATAATTCACCCCTCCACTTT. Translated, it gives CASSESSVDRRSSYNSPLHF.

Turning to this clone: The same CDR3 can be traced to other DNA sequences in this sample. This sequence joins TRBV30 and TRBJ1-2; weak D call: TRBD1 (6 bases). The CDR3 has 12 residues. CDR1 is GTSNPN and CDR2 is SVGIG in the germline V gene (reference sequence). V was pared by 3 bases and J by 2 bases, with 7 bases between. In DNA, the CDR3 is TGTGCCTGGAGGACAGGCAACTATGGCTACACCTTC. It encodes CAWRTGNYGYTF.

The V call is TRBV27, the J call TRBJ2-2; TRBD1 agrees at 8 bases. This CDR3 has 15 residues. V was clipped by 5 bases and J by 4 bases; unmatched bases: 6. CDR1 and CDR2 (germline): MNHEY, SMNVEV (reference sequence). DNA of the CDR3: TGTGCCAGCAGTCTCACGACAGGGGTCACCGGGGAGCTGTTTTTT. Translation: CASSLTTGVTGELFF.

The genes are TRBV10-3 and TRBJ1-6; 8 nucleotides line up with TRBD1. Per the germline V gene, CDR1 is ENHRY and CDR2 is SYGVKD. This CDR3 spans 14 amino acids. J lost 7 bases, V lost 7 bases, and 6 bases had no gene match. CDR3 residues: CAIIKQGGNSPLHF. The CDR3 DNA is TGTGCCATCATTAAACAGGGGGGGAATTCACCCCTCCACTTT.

This chain uses TRBV7-9 with TRBJ2-2; TRBD2 matches 8 bases. Germline trimming cut 5 bases from V and 1 base from J; bases unmatched to any gene: 6. Germline V lookup: CDR1 SEHNR, CDR2 FQNEAQ (reference sequence). The CDR3 runs 16 residues. CDR3 residues: CASSPLSGKNTGELFF. CDR3 bases: TGTGCCAGCAGCCCACTTAGCGGGAAGAACACCGGGGAGCTGTTTTTT.

This clone was seen only a few times. CDR3 bases: TGCGCCAGCAGCCAAGGGGGACTAGCGGGAGGGCCTGAGGCCAAAAACATTCAGTACTTC. The encoded protein is CASSQGGLAGGPEAKNIQYF. This sequence joins TRBV4-3 and TRBJ2-4, with 16 nucleotides matching TRBD2. The CDR3 totals 20 residues. Germline V gives CDR1 LGHNA, CDR2 YSLEER. The J segment lost 1 base and the V segment lost 1 base, leaving 7 bases of the junction unmatched.

The chain links TRBV7-3 to TRBJ2-1; possibly TRBD1 for D (5 bases). The V gene lost 5 bases and the J gene lost 1 base, with 21 bases spanning the gap. The CDR3 has 18 residues. Germline V lookup: CDR1 SGHTA, CDR2 FQGTGA. The CDR3 DNA reads TGTGCCAGCAGCCCCAGGGCCCCTGGGGATGGTTCCTACAATGAGCAGTTCTTC. It specifies CASSPRAPGDGSYNEQFF.

CDR3 sequence reads: CASSEPSGTGQYF. DNA of the CDR3: TGCGCCAGCAGCGAACCCTCCGGGACAGGGCAGTACTTC. The chain is built from TRBV5-1 and TRBJ2-7; 8 nucleotides align to TRBD1. Germline CDR1 SGHRS, CDR2 YFSETQ. V shed 4 bases, J shed 9 bases, and the junction held 9 bases outside the gene matches. CDR3 length: 13 residues.

This sequence joins TRBV7-2 and TRBJ2-5, with TRBD2 matching 8 bases. This CDR3 has 15 residues. Germline CDR1 reads SGHTA; CDR2 reads FQGNSA. Trimming removed 5 bases from V and 5 bases from J; junction bases left unmatched: 10. The CDR3 loop reads CASSQGLAPWETQYF. CDR3 bases: TGTGCCAGCAGCCAAGGACTAGCCCCTTGGGAGACCCAGTACTTC.

V gene TRBV2 combines with J gene TRBJ1-2, with TRBD1 matching over 8 bases. V dropped 1 base and J dropped 8; count of bases not matched to a gene: 3. Germline CDR1 SNHLY, CDR2 FYNNEI. The CDR3 extends over 13 amino acids. CDR3 sequence reads: CASSEEAGGGYTF. The CDR3 nucleotides read TGTGCCAGCAGTGAAGAAGCAGGGGGCGGCTACACCTTC.

This clone appeared a few times. CDR3 sequence: CASSQESGGSTEAFF. In DNA, the CDR3 is TGCGCCAGCAGCCAAGAATCGGGGGGGAGCACTGAAGCTTTCTTT. The rearrangement links TRBV4-1 to TRBJ1-1, with a possible D match to TRBD1 (5 bases). Germline V CDR1 and CDR2: MGHRA, YSYEKL. V shed 0 bases and J shed 4 bases, with 12 bases lying between them. The CDR3 covers 15 residues.

The chain couples TRBV18 to TRBJ2-5, with D hard to call. The CDR3 totals 13 residues. The V end lost 3 bases, the J end lost 5 bases, and 10 bases lay between the germline ends. Germline CDR1 and CDR2: KGHSH and LQKENI. Here the CDR3 reads CASSPAAWETQYF. The CDR3 nucleotides read TGTGCCAGCTCACCGGCCGCATGGGAGACCCAGTACTTC. The full variable domain, rest sourced from reference TRBV18 and TRBJ2-5, is NAGVMQNPRHLVRRRGQEARLRCSPMKGHSHVYWYRQLPEEGLKFMVYLQKENIIDESGMPKERFSAEFPKEGPSILRIQQVVRGDSAAYFCASSPAAWETQYFGPGTRLLVL.

The J gene is TRBJ2-7, the V gene TRBV7-2; D gene uncertain. The CDR3 is 14 residues long. Germline lookup yields CDR1 SGHTA and CDR2 FQGNSA. V lost 0 bases, J lost 3 bases, and 9 bases lay in between. CDR3 sequence: CASSLAISGYEQYF. The CDR3 DNA follows: TGTGCCAGCAGCTTAGCGATCTCGGGCTACGAGCAGTACTTC.

To note about this clone: A junction boundary mismatches the germline segment, possibly from a read error. The J gene is TRBJ2-7, the V gene TRBV12-5, with TRBD2 as a possible D gene (6 bases). CDR1 is LGHNT, CDR2 FRNRAP, per germline. The CDR3 has 11 amino acids. CDR3 loop: CASGLRGELGF. DNA of the CDR3: TGTGCTAGTGGTTTGCGCGGGGAGTTGGGCTTC.

This sequence joins TRBV7-7 and TRBJ1-5; 9 bases are shared with TRBD1. V lost 3 bases and J lost 2; bases outside the gene matches: 14. Per the germline V gene, CDR1 is SSHAT and CDR2 is FNYEAQ (reference sequence). The CDR3 length is 19 residues. The CDR3 sequence: CASSFPRTGVLVRNQPQHF. DNA of the CDR3: TGTGCCAGCAGCTTTCCCCGGACAGGGGTCTTGGTTCGCAATCAGCCCCAGCATTTT.

The genes are TRBV7-2 and TRBJ2-5; D possibly corresponds to TRBD2 (5 bases). Germline CDR1 is SGHTA and CDR2 is FQGNSA. Trimming cost V 4 bases and J 5 bases, with 11 bases left between them. This CDR3 region has 13 residues. CDR3 DNA sequence: TGTGCCAGCAGCTCCGGGATGGGTGAGACCCAGTACTTC. Translated, it gives CASSSGMGETQYF.

This clone was found once. CDR3 residues: CASSLVSRNTEAFF. In DNA, the CDR3 is TGCGCCAGCAGCTTGGTTAGCAGAAACACTGAAGCTTTCTTT. The chain has TRBV5-1 and TRBJ1-1; D unresolved. V lost 0 bases and J lost 2, with 8 bases in between. CDR1 is SGHRS and CDR2 is YFSETQ in the germline V gene. The CDR3 is 14 amino acids.

CDR3 sequence (DNA): TGTGCCAGCAGCTTGGTTGAGGGCTATGGCTACACCTTC. Translating it yields CASSLVEGYGYTF. The J gene is TRBJ1-2, the V gene TRBV5-5, with unresolved D. In germline, CDR1 is SGHKS, CDR2 YYEKEE (reference sequence). This CDR3 has 13 residues. V lost 0 bases and J lost 4, with 7 bases in between.

The chain couples TRBV6-5 to TRBJ1-1, with D unclear. The CDR3 covers 16 residues. Trimming stripped 0 bases from V and 1 base from J, with 12 bases between. Per germline, CDR1 MNHEY and CDR2 SVGAGI. CDR3 amino acids: CASSYSSSGRNTEAFF. The CDR3, as DNA: TGTGCCAGCAGTTACTCGAGTTCGGGTAGGAACACTGAAGCTTTCTTT.

The genes are TRBV2 and TRBJ1-5; 7 bases line up with TRBD1. The germline V gene encodes CDR1 SNHLY and CDR2 FYNNEI. This CDR3 is built from 13 residues. Germline trimming cut 8 bases from V and 4 bases from J; bases unmatched to any gene: 5. The CDR3 loop is CASAGDRNQPQHF. CDR3 DNA: TGTGCCAGCGCCGGGGACAGAAATCAGCCCCAGCATTTT.

This sequence joins TRBV10-3 and TRBJ1-2; D remains unclear. The V and J ends lost 7 bases and 1 base respectively, with 10 bases between them. Germline V CDR1 and CDR2: ENHRY, SYGVKD. This CDR3 is 13 amino acids long. The CDR3 DNA sequence: TGTGCCATCATGGGCGCCGTTAACTATGGCTACACCTTC. Translation: CAIMGAVNYGYTF.

V gene TRBV29-1 combines with J gene TRBJ2-1, with TRBD2 identical over 9 bases. Per germline, CDR1 SQVTM and CDR2 ANQGSEA. The CDR3 totals 14 residues. The junction had 3 bases not matched to a gene; V was cut back by 4 bases and J by 2 bases. The CDR3 is CSVVLAGPYNEQFF. The DNA for the CDR3 is TGCAGCGTTGTCCTAGCGGGACCCTACAATGAGCAGTTCTTC.

The rearrangement joins TRBV19 to TRBJ2-2; TRBD1 is a possible D gene (5 bases). The CDR3 has 14 amino acids. The germline gives CDR1 LNHDA, CDR2 SQIVND (reference sequence). Trimming pared 10 bases from V and 4 bases from J, leaving 16 bases between. CDR3 coding DNA: TGTGCCACCCGTCGAGACAGACGCACCGGGGAGCTGTTTTTT. The encoded protein is CATRRDRRTGELFF.

This clone is a singleton in its sample. The chain carries TRBV9 and TRBJ1-5; D might be TRBD1 (6 bases). V lost 0 bases, J lost 5 bases, and 12 bases lay in between. This CDR3 contains 15 residues. Germline-derived CDR1 and CDR2 are SGDLS and YYNGEE. The CDR3 DNA reads as TGTGCCAGCAGCGTAGGGGGGGGGCGCGATCAGCCCCAGCATTTT. It is translated as CASSVGGGRDQPQHF.

V is TRBV4-1 and J is TRBJ2-1, with 11 bases fitting TRBD2. V gave up 0 bases and J gave up 3 bases; unmatched junction bases: 19. The germline V gene has CDR1 MGHRA and CDR2 YSYEKL. The CDR3 runs to 22 residues. DNA for the CDR3: TGCGCCAGCAGCCAAGATTGGGGAGTCGGGACTAGCGGCTCTTCACTCTACAATGAGCAGTTCTTC. The encoded protein is CASSQDWGVGTSGSSLYNEQFF.

V and J are TRBV6-1 and TRBJ2-1, with D maybe TRBD2 (5 bases). The CDR3 totals 17 residues. Trimming cost V 0 bases and J 2 bases, with 14 bases left between them. Germline loops: CDR1 MNHNS, CDR2 SASEGT. The CDR3: CASSEALGSAPYNEQFF. CDR3 coding DNA: TGTGCCAGCAGTGAAGCGCTTGGGAGCGCGCCCTACAATGAGCAGTTCTTC.